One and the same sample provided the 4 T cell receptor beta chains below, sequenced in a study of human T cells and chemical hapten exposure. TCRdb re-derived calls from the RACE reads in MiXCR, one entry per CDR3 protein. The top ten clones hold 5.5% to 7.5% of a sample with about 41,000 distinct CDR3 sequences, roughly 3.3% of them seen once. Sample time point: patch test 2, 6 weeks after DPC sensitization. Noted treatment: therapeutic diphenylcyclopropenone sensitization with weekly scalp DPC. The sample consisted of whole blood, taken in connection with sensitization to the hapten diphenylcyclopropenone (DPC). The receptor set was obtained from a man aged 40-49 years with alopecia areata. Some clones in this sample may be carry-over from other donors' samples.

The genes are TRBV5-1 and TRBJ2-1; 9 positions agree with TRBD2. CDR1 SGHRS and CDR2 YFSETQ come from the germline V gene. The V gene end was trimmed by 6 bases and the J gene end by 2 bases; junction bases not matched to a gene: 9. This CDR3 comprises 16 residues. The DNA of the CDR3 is TGCGCCAGCAACTTACTAGCGGGTCCGACCTACAATGAGCAGTTCTTC. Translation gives CASNLLAGPTYNEQFF.

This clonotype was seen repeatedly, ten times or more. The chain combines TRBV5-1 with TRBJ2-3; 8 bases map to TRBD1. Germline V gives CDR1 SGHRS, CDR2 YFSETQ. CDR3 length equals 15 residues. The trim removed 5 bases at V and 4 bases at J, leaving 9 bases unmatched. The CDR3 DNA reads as TGCGCCAGCAGTCTTTCAGGGGGCCCCCCAGATACGCAGTATTTT. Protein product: CASSLSGGPPDTQYF.

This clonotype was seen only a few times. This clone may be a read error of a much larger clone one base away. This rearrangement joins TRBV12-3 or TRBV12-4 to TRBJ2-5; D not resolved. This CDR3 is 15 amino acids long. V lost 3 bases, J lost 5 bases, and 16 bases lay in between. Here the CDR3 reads CASSFSSATGETQYF. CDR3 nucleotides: TGTGCCAGCAGTTTTTCGAGCGCCACGGGTGAGACCCAGTACTTC.

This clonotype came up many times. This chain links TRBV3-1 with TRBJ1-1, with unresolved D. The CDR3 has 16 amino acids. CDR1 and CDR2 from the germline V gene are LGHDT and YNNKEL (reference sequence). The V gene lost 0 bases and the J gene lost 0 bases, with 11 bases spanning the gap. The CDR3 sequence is CASSQDLGRLNTEAFF. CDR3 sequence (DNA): TGTGCCAGCAGCCAAGATCTGGGCCGACTGAACACTGAAGCTTTCTTT. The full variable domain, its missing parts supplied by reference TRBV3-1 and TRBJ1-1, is DTAVSQTPKYLVTQMGNDKSIKCEQNLGHDTMYWYKQDSKKFLKIMFSYNNKELIINETVPNRFSPKSPDKAHLNLHINSLELGDSAVYFCASSQDLGRLNTEAFFGQGTRLTVV.